The 26 T cell receptor beta chains in this list originate from one sample, sequenced in a study of OX40 agonist ivuxolimab in advanced cancers. Produced via immunoSEQ multiplex PCR; TCRdb's table is partial and in-frame only. Of fewer than 110,000 clones in the sample, under 95% were seen once. The source was CD4+ or CD8+ T cells sorted from blood, collected in a trial of the OX40 agonist ivuxolimab. The receptor source for this set is an adult with an advanced solid tumor such as melanoma, head and neck, liver or kidney cancer.

Written as DNA, the CDR3 is TGTGCCAGCAGCAGAACGGGACAGGGGGAATCCGAGCAGTACTTC. Translating gives CASSRTGQGESEQYF. The chain recombines TRBV7-3 with TRBJ2-7, with TRBD1 identical over 11 bases. With 5 bases clipped from V and 6 bases from J, the junction kept 9 bases outside the gene matches. The CDR3 consists of 15 residues. Germline-derived CDR1 and CDR2 are SGHTA and FQGTGA.

The genes are TRBV5-8 and TRBJ2-7; the D gene is possibly TRBD1 (7 bases). Germline-derived CDR1 and CDR2 are SGHTS and YDEGEE. This CDR3 is built from 16 residues. The V end was cut by 4 bases, the J end by 6 bases, with 23 bases between. This chain's CDR3 is CASSRGGGGPTSEQYF. Here the CDR3 DNA reads TGTGCCAGCAGCCGGGGTGGAGGGGGCCCGACGTCCGAGCAGTACTTC.

This chain uses TRBV11-2 with TRBJ2-7; D may be TRBD2 (6 bases). The CDR3 runs 15 residues. The V end was cut by 2 bases, the J end by 1 base, with 12 bases between. CDR1 and CDR2 from the germline V gene are SGHAT and FQNNGV. In DNA form, the CDR3 reads TGTGCCAGCAGCTTATACTGGGCGGGATCCTACGAGCAGTACTTC. Its protein product is CASSLYWAGSYEQYF.

The V gene is TRBV14, the J gene TRBJ1-2; TRBD1 is a possible D gene (6 bases). There are 16 residues in the CDR3. Trimming took 1 base from V and 8 from J, leaving 20 bases between them. Germline V gene sequence: CDR1 SGHDN, CDR2 FVKESK. CDR3 coding DNA: TGTGCCAGCAGCCAAGGGCAGGGTGCGGCCAGGGGAGGCTACACCTTC. Its protein product is CASSQGQGAARGGYTF.

The rearrangement uses TRBV7-6 and TRBJ1-1; D is unresolved. V gave up 5 bases and J gave up 6 bases, with 16 bases separating them. The CDR3 length is 14 residues. From germline, CDR1 is SGHVS and CDR2 FNYEAQ. As DNA, the CDR3 is TGTGCCAGCAGCCAGGTGCAAGTTAATTCTGAAGCTTTCTTT. Amino acids: CASSQVQVNSEAFF.

This sequence joins TRBV19 and TRBJ2-3; perhaps TRBD2 as D (6 bases). Germline V gene lookup returns CDR1 LNHDA and CDR2 SQIVND (reference sequence). CDR3 length: 15 residues. The ends were cut back, 5 bases at V and 5 bases at J, with 17 bases in the middle. This CDR3 reads CASSQRGRLGDTQYF. DNA for the CDR3: TGTGCCAGTAGTCAAAGAGGGAGGTTGGGAGATACGCAGTATTTT.

This clone was seen only once. This chain connects TRBV12-5 to TRBJ2-3, with D perhaps TRBD1 (6 bases). The CDR3 loop spans 16 amino acids. Germline V gene sequence: CDR1 LGHNT, CDR2 FRNRAP. With 1 base removed from V and 3 bases from J, the gap between germline ends came to 14 bases. As DNA, the CDR3 is TGTGCTAGTGGTTTGGGACAGGCGGTGTGGACAGATACGCAGTATTTT. This translates into CASGLGQAVWTDTQYF.

The V gene is TRBV5-1, the J gene TRBJ2-1; no clear D. This CDR3 region has 12 residues. The ends were cut back, 0 bases at V and 8 bases at J, with 6 bases in the middle. Germline values: CDR1 SGHRS, CDR2 YFSETQ. CDR3 region: CASSLGLDEQFF. CDR3 sequence (DNA): TGCGCCAGCAGCTTGGGTCTGGATGAGCAGTTCTTC.

This chain joins TRBV15 and TRBJ2-5; a possible D gene is TRBD1 (6 bases). This CDR3 is 14 amino acids long. V dropped 8 bases and J dropped 1 base, with 14 bases sitting between them. CDR1 and CDR2 from the germline V gene are LNHNV and YYDKDF (reference sequence). CDR3 loop: CATSPGRGQETQYF. The DNA of the CDR3 is TGTGCCACCTCCCCGGGCAGGGGCCAAGAGACCCAGTACTTC.

The CDR3 DNA sequence: TGCGCCAGCAGCAGGGGCCGGCAGGGAGGGTCAGAGACCCAGTACTTC. Protein sequence: CASSRGRQGGSETQYF. The rearrangement joins TRBV5-1 to TRBJ2-5, with 7 bases fitting TRBD2. With V trimmed by 4 bases and J by 4 bases, 13 bases remained unmatched. The germline V gene has CDR1 SGHRS and CDR2 YFSETQ. CDR3 length: 16 residues.

J is TRBJ2-7 and V is TRBV29-1, with D maybe TRBD2 (7 bases). There are 13 residues in the CDR3. From germline, CDR1 is SQVTM and CDR2 ANQGSEA. Between the trimmed V and J ends, which lost 6 bases and 7 bases, there was a span of 19 bases. This CDR3 reads CSVGGPDRREQYF. Written as DNA, the CDR3 is TGCAGCGTGGGGGGGCCCGATCGACGGGAGCAGTACTTC.

This sequence joins TRBV6-6 and TRBJ1-1; D ambiguous. Germline V CDR1 and CDR2: MNHNY, SVGAGI (reference sequence). This CDR3 has 16 residues. V was cut by 6 bases and J by 1 base, with 18 bases left in between. The CDR3 sequence: CASSPRPGLPNTEAFF. CDR3 coding DNA: TGTGCCAGCAGCCCCAGACCCGGACTGCCGAACACTGAAGCTTTCTTT.

The rearrangement links TRBV28 to TRBJ2-2; D is unresolved. The CDR3 consists of 15 residues. V was trimmed by 1 base and J by 5 bases, leaving 11 bases between them. The germline V gene has CDR1 MDHEN and CDR2 SYDVKM. Here the CDR3 DNA reads TGTGCCAGCAGTTTATCCGGTCAAGGGACCGGGGAGCTGTTTTTT. Its translation: CASSLSGQGTGELFF. Complete variable domain (other parts from reference TRBV28 and TRBJ2-2): DVKVTQSSRYLVKRTGEKVFLECVQDMDHENMFWYRQDPGLGLRLIYFSYDVKMKEKGDIPEGYSVSREKKERFSLILESASTNQTSMYLCASSLSGQGTGELFFGEGSRLTVL.

This chain uses TRBV28 with TRBJ1-1; weak D call: TRBD1 (5 bases). The V gene lost 6 bases and the J gene lost 3 bases, with 14 bases spanning the gap. The CDR3 sequence is 14 residues long. Germline V lookup: CDR1 MDHEN, CDR2 SYDVKM. The CDR3 region is CASSPGQGDTEAFF. Written as DNA, the CDR3 is TGTGCCAGCAGCCCGGGGCAGGGTGACACTGAAGCTTTCTTT.

This clone was seen only once. The V gene is TRBV5-6, the J gene TRBJ2-6, with D maybe TRBD2 (6 bases). Germline V gene data show CDR1 as SGHDT and CDR2 as YYEEEE. Trimming cost V 10 bases and J 0 bases, with 17 bases left between them. The CDR3 has 16 amino acids. CDR3 region: CAFSRGLFSGANVLTF. CDR3 DNA: TGTGCCTTCAGTCGGGGACTGTTCTCTGGGGCCAACGTCCTGACTTTC.

The CDR3 is CASSRTASNTEAFF. In DNA form, the CDR3 reads TGTGCCAGCAGCCGGACAGCTTCGAACACTGAAGCTTTCTTT. The chain couples TRBV4-2 to TRBJ1-1; D possibly corresponds to TRBD1 (6 bases). Per germline, CDR1 LGHNA and CDR2 YNFKEQ. This CDR3 region has 14 residues. V was cut by 4 bases and J by 1 base, with 10 bases left in between.

J is TRBJ1-3 and V is TRBV19, with no clear D. Trimming removed 3 bases from V and 1 base from J, with 19 bases in between. Germline V gene sequence: CDR1 LNHDA, CDR2 SQIVND (reference sequence). This CDR3 has 18 amino acids. CDR3 residues: CASSIPGAGRRSGNTIYF. In nucleotides, the CDR3 is TGTGCCAGTAGTATTCCGGGTGCAGGACGGCGGTCTGGAAACACCATATATTTT.

The rearrangement uses TRBV7-6 and TRBJ1-5; the D gene is possibly TRBD1 (6 bases). This CDR3 is built from 15 residues. Trimming stripped 5 bases from V and 6 bases from J, with 17 bases between. Germline CDR1 is SGHVS and CDR2 is FNYEAQ. The CDR3: CASSPWGGEGQPQHF. In DNA, the CDR3 is TGTGCCAGCAGCCCGTGGGGGGGCGAGGGTCAGCCCCAGCATTTT.

CDR3 sequence reads: CASSWGDREIDGYTF. CDR3 nucleotides: TGTGCCAGCAGCTGGGGGGACAGGGAAATTGATGGCTACACCTTC. The V and J genes are TRBV5-4 and TRBJ1-2, with 9 bases lining up with TRBD1. Germline values: CDR1 SGHNT, CDR2 YYREEE (reference sequence). V gave up 3 bases and J gave up 6 bases; unmatched junction bases: 9. The CDR3 consists of 15 residues.

The chain links TRBV28 to TRBJ2-1; D unresolved. CDR3 length: 15 amino acids. From germline, CDR1 is MDHEN and CDR2 SYDVKM. V lost 7 bases, J lost 4 bases, and 17 bases lay in between. CDR3 DNA sequence: TGTGCCAGCACCATATCTAGGGATTCATACAATGAGCAGTTCTTC. Amino acids: CASTISRDSYNEQFF.

The rearrangement links TRBV19 to TRBJ2-2; 8 positions agree with TRBD2. Trimming removed 5 bases from V and 5 bases from J; junction bases left unmatched: 10. The germline gives CDR1 LNHDA, CDR2 SQIVND (reference sequence). This CDR3 comprises 16 residues. The CDR3 DNA is TGTGCCAGTAGTCCCAGGAGCGGGAGTTTTACCGGGGAGCTGTTTTTT. Translating it yields CASSPRSGSFTGELFF.

This clone was detected only once. The rearrangement links TRBV19 to TRBJ2-7; 7 bases map to TRBD1. CDR1 and CDR2 from the germline V gene are LNHDA and SQIVND (reference sequence). With 4 bases clipped from V and 0 bases from J, the junction kept 6 bases outside the gene matches. The CDR3 length is 15 residues. The CDR3 region has the DNA TGTGCCAGTAGTACCGCCAGGGGGAACTCCTACGAGCAGTACTTC. It is translated as CASSTARGNSYEQYF.

This chain connects TRBV30 to TRBJ1-2; 10 nucleotides line up with TRBD1. Germline lookup yields CDR1 GTSNPN and CDR2 SVGIG (reference sequence). CDR3 length: 15 residues. The J segment lost 4 bases and the V segment lost 1 base, leaving 6 bases of the junction unmatched. CDR3 coding DNA: TGTGCCTGGAGTGCCTCCGGGACAGGGGCCTATGGCTACACCTTC. It is translated as CAWSASGTGAYGYTF. Variable domain in full (rest from reference TRBV30 and TRBJ1-2): SQTIHQWPATLVQPVGSPLSLECTVEGTSNPNLYWYRQAAGRGLQLLFYSVGIGQISSEVPQNLSASRPQDRQFILSSKKLLLSDSGFYLCAWSASGTGAYGYTFGSGTRLTVV.

The J gene is TRBJ2-7, the V gene TRBV5-4; 9 bases are a match to TRBD1. V lost 4 bases and J lost 3; bases outside the gene matches: 5. This CDR3 is built from 14 residues. Germline V lookup: CDR1 SGHNT, CDR2 YYREEE (reference sequence). Here the CDR3 reads CASSPGQGVYEQYF. CDR3 in DNA: TGTGCCAGCAGCCCGGGACAGGGTGTCTACGAGCAGTACTTC.

The V gene is TRBV25-1, the J gene TRBJ1-4; 7 bases agree with TRBD1. The CDR3 is 14 residues long. Trimming took 7 bases from V and 2 from J; bases not matched to a gene: 4. The germline gives CDR1 MGHDK, CDR2 SYGVNS. The CDR3 sequence: CASKKTGTNEKLFF. In DNA, the CDR3 is TGTGCCAGCAAGAAGACAGGGACTAATGAAAAACTGTTTTTT.

The chain has TRBV27 and TRBJ2-3; D unresolved. Germline CDR1 and CDR2: MNHEY and SMNVEV (reference sequence). The CDR3 contains 12 residues. V was clipped by 8 bases and J by 6 bases, with 12 bases between them. The CDR3 protein is CASQSPADTQYF. In DNA, the CDR3 is TGTGCCAGCCAAAGTCCTGCGGATACGCAGTATTTT.